Sequencing of this TCR beta chain was carried out in a study of T-cell reconstitution after alpha-beta-depleted transplantation in children. Notes on the study in general: By one year post-transplant, T-cell counts and diversity largely arose from T cells that were newly produced. As was reported, about two months after transplant, alpha-beta T cells came from several hundred expanded graft clones. The high TCRbeta diversity at day 60 in some patients came from surviving recipient T cells and thymic progenitors.

The ends were cut back, 3 bases at V and 7 bases at J, with 18 bases in the middle. This CDR3 has 15 residues. The germline V gene has CDR1 SGHDN and CDR2 FVKESK. The TCRbeta library incorporated unique molecular identifiers. A single record per CDR3 protein comes from TCRdb applying MiXCR to the PCR reads. The sample carries approximately 430,000 distinct CDR3 sequences, around 15% recorded once. Worth noting for this clonotype: Its antigen remains unidentified.

The V gene is TRBV14, the J gene TRBJ2-5; D gene unclear. The sequence derives from a boy under two years old who had a stem cell transplant for Wiskott-Aldrich syndrome, so the T cells may come from the graft donor. The sequences come from PBMCs, mostly from graft donor cells, collected 360 days after TCRalphabeta/CD19-depleted stem cell transplant. Written as DNA, the CDR3 is TGTGCCAGCAGCCACCGTCTAGGGCGGAAGGGGACCCAGTACTTC. This translates into CASSHRLGRKGTQYF.